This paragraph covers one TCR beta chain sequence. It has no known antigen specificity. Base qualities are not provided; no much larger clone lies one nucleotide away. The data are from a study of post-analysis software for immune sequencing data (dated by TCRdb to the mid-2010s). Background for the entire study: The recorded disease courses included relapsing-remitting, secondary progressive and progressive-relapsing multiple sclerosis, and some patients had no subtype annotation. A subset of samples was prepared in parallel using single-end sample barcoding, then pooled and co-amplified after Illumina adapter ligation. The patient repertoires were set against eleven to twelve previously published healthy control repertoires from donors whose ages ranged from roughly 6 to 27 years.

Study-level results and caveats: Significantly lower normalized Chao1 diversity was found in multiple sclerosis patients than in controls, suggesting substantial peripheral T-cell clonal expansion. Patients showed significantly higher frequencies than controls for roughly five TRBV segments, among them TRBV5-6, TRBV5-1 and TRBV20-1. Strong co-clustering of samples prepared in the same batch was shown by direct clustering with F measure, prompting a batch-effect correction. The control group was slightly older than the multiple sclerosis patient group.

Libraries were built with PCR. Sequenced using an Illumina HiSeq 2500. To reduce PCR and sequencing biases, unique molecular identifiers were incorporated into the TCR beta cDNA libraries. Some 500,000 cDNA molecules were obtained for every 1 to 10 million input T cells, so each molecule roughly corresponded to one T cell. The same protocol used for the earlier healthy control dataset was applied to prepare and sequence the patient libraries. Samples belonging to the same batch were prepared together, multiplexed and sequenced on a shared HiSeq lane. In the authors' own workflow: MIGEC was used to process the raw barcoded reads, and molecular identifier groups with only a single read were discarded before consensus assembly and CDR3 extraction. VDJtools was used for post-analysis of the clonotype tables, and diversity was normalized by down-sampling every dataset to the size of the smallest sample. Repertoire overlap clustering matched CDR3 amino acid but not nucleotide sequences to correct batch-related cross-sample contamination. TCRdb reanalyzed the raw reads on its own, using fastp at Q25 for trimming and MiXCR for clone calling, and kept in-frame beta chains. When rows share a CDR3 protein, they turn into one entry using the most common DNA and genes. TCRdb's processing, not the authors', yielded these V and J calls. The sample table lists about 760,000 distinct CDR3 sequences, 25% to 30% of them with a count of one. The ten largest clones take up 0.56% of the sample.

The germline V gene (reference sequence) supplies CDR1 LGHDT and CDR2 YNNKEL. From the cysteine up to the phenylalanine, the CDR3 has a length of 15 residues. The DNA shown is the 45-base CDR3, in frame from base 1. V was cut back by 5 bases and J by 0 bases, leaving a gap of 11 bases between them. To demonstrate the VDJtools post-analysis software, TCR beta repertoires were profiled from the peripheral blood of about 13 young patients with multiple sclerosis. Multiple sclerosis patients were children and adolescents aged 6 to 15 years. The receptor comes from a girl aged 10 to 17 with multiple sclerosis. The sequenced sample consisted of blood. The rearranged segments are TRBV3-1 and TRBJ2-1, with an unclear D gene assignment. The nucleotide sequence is TGTGCCAGCAGCAGTACTACAAGCTCCTACAATGAGCAGTTCTTC. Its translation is CASSSTTSSYNEQFF.